This T cell receptor beta chain was identified during a study of T cell responses to AZD1222 COVID-19 vaccine. Study outcomes and limitations: Clonal diversity may have been underestimated in mostly white British donors. With dominance at 160-218 and 743-854, vaccine-associated CD4 TCRs spanned spike.

This table comes from immunoSEQ multiplex PCR, and its TCRdb copy is limited to in-frame clones, with some not included. Of over 100,000 clones detected, about 86% appear once; the ten largest clones hold 12%. Regarding this clone: Its antigen remains unknown.

This receptor was obtained from an adult in good health. Sequencing was performed on peripheral blood, taken on day 0 of AZD1222 vaccination.

CDR3 amino acids: CASSLDLWTQYF. CDR3 in DNA: TGCGCCAGCAGCTTGGATTTGTGGACCCAGTACTTC. V gene TRBV5-1 combines with J gene TRBJ2-5; D call uncertain. This CDR3 region has 12 residues. Looked up from germline, CDR1 is SGHRS and CDR2 is YFSETQ. With 0 bases removed from V and 7 bases from J, the gap between germline ends came to 7 bases.